The 29 T cell receptor beta chains reported below all come from one sample, sequenced in a study of patients and donors after allogeneic stem cell transplantation. Each CDR3 protein is one row after TCRdb ran MiXCR on the RT-PCR reads. This table holds about 400,000 distinct CDR3 sequences, roughly 17% found once. Material for sequencing was blood, either unsorted or a sorted T cell fraction (not recorded which). The source of these receptors is a human donor who was either an allogeneic HSCT recipient or a stem cell or donor lymphocyte infusion donor (not recorded which). It is not recorded whose cells these are; they may come from a transplant donor.

This clonotype was seen more than once but under ten times. The chain combines TRBV6-1 with TRBJ1-5, with a tentative D call TRBD1 (6 bases). Trimming took 6 bases from V and 1 from J, leaving 22 bases between them. This CDR3 is built from 18 residues. Germline CDR1 and CDR2: MNHNS and SASEGT. The CDR3 sequence is CASRRRGGGLSSNQPQHF. The CDR3 DNA is TGTGCCAGCAGGAGGCGAGGGGGAGGACTTTCGAGCAATCAGCCCCAGCATTTT.

The table lists this clonotype with a few counts. The rearrangement uses TRBV30 and TRBJ1-5; D ambiguous. V lost 4 bases and J lost 0, with 10 bases in between. This CDR3 has 14 amino acids. CDR1 is GTSNPN and CDR2 is SVGIG in the germline V gene (reference sequence). CDR3 coding DNA: TGTGCCTGGAAGGAAATGTATAGCAATCAGCCCCAGCATTTT. The encoded protein is CAWKEMYSNQPQHF.

This clonotype has a handful of counts. The gene calls are TRBV5-6 and TRBJ2-3; perhaps TRBD2 as D (5 bases). Germline CDR1 SGHDT, CDR2 YYEEEE. Trimming removed 4 bases at V and 2 bases at J, with 14 bases between. This CDR3 has 15 amino acids. The CDR3 is CASSTRRDSTDTQYF. The CDR3, as DNA: TGTGCCAGCAGCACCCGACGGGATTCCACAGATACGCAGTATTTT.

This clonotype was recorded a few times. The gene calls are TRBV7-9 and TRBJ2-3; possible D gene TRBD1, 6 bases. V was clipped by 6 bases and J by 6 bases, with 10 bases between them. The CDR3 totals 12 residues. Germline values: CDR1 SEHNR, CDR2 FQNEAQ (reference sequence). CDR3 in amino acids: CASRLTGDTQYF. The CDR3 DNA is TGTGCCAGCAGGTTAACAGGGGATACGCAGTATTTT.

This clonotype has a handful of counts. The CDR3 DNA follows: TGTGCCAGCAGTCACAGGACAGGAACCTCCTACGAGCAGTACTTC. It encodes CASSHRTGTSYEQYF. V and J are TRBV27 and TRBJ2-7; 7 bases fit TRBD1. The CDR3 spans 15 residues. V shed 5 bases and J 0 bases; nucleotides not matched to a gene: 7. Germline loops: CDR1 MNHEY, CDR2 SMNVEV (reference sequence).

This clonotype showed up just a few times. At one end, the junction sequence differs from germline, possibly due to a read error. The chain joins TRBV14 to TRBJ1-2; tentatively, D is TRBD1 (5 bases). The CDR3 has 12 residues. Germline V gene data show CDR1 as SGHDN and CDR2 as FVKESK. The CDR3 DNA sequence: TGTGCCAGCAGCCAAGATACAGGACGTACTGTCTTC. This gives the protein CASSQDTGRTVF. Complete variable domain (other parts from reference TRBV14 and TRBJ1-2): EAGVTQFPSHSVIEKGQTVTLRCDPISGHDNLYWYRRVMGKEIKFLLHFVKESKQDESGMPNNRFLAERTGGTYSTLKVQPAELEDSGVYFCASSQDTGRTVFGSGTRLTVV.

The V gene is TRBV20-1, the J gene TRBJ1-2, with D possibly matching TRBD1 (6 bases). Germline V lookup: CDR1 DFQATT, CDR2 SNEGSKA (reference sequence). The CDR3 spans 13 residues. The V and J ends lost 0 bases and 2 bases respectively, with 7 bases between them. CDR3 loop: CSARDQGNYGYTF. In DNA, the CDR3 is TGCAGTGCTAGAGATCAGGGGAACTATGGCTACACCTTC.

The chain combines TRBV30 with TRBJ1-5, with 8 bases lining up with TRBD1. With V trimmed by 3 bases and J by 7 bases, 5 bases remained unmatched. Per the germline V gene, CDR1 is GTSNPN and CDR2 is SVGIG (reference sequence). This CDR3 has 13 amino acids. The CDR3 here is CAWRQGARQPQHF. The CDR3 nucleotides are TGTGCCTGGAGGCAGGGGGCAAGGCAGCCCCAGCATTTT.

This clonotype was observed a handful of times. The chain has TRBV2 and TRBJ2-3, with D unresolved. Deletions cut 5 bases from V and 6 bases from J, with 12 bases between. Germline V gene data show CDR1 as SNHLY and CDR2 as FYNNEI. The CDR3 has 13 residues. CDR3 sequence reads: CASSIVPGDTQYF. Written as DNA, the CDR3 is TGTGCCAGCAGTATCGTACCTGGGGATACGCAGTATTTT.

V and J are TRBV7-3 and TRBJ2-3; D possibly corresponds to TRBD2 (6 bases). The CDR3 is made up of 15 amino acids. Germline values: CDR1 SGHTA, CDR2 FQGTGA. The V and J ends lost 3 bases and 4 bases respectively, with 14 bases between them. In nucleotides, the CDR3 is TGTGCCAGCAGCTTTCGGGACTCGGTTGCAGATACGCAGTATTTT. As protein: CASSFRDSVADTQYF.

This clonotype was detected a few times. V gene TRBV6-5 combines with J gene TRBJ1-1; D not certain. Germline V gene sequence: CDR1 MNHEY, CDR2 SVGAGI. This CDR3 is built from 14 residues. Trimming removed 0 bases from V and 1 base from J, with 6 bases in between. In nucleotides, the CDR3 is TGTGCCAGCAGTTACTCCTTAGGGAACACTGAAGCTTTCTTT. The encoded protein is CASSYSLGNTEAFF.

This clonotype appeared a few times. The chain recombines TRBV3-1 with TRBJ2-3, with a tentative D call TRBD2 (5 bases). Trimming took 3 bases from V and 7 from J, leaving 11 bases between them. This CDR3 is 13 amino acids long. The V gene's germline CDR1 is LGHDT and CDR2 YNNKEL (reference sequence). CDR3 DNA: TGTGCCAGCAGCCACGGGGAAAGGAATACGCAGTATTTT. Translated: CASSHGERNTQYF.

This clonotype was observed a few times. The J gene is TRBJ2-3, the V gene TRBV12-3 or TRBV12-4, with a possible D match to TRBD1 (5 bases). The CDR3 totals 16 residues. The germline V and J ends were trimmed by 2 bases and 2 bases, with 14 bases remaining between them. The CDR3 sequence: CASSLMGQTLTDTQYF. CDR3 bases: TGTGCCAGCAGTTTAATGGGGCAGACTCTCACAGATACGCAGTATTTT.

This chain connects TRBV5-1 to TRBJ2-1; 11 bases map to TRBD2. Germline CDR1 is SGHRS and CDR2 is YFSETQ. The V gene end was trimmed by 0 bases and the J gene end by 8 bases; junction bases not matched to a gene: 7. The CDR3 length is 16 residues. The CDR3 loop is CASSLAASSGRYEQFF. In DNA form, the CDR3 reads TGCGCCAGCAGCTTGGCCGCGTCTAGCGGGAGGTATGAGCAGTTCTTC.

V gene TRBV12-3 or TRBV12-4 combines with J gene TRBJ2-2, with D hard to call. This CDR3 region has 15 residues. The V gene lost 7 bases and the J gene lost 3 bases, with 15 bases spanning the gap. The CDR3, as DNA: TGTGCCAGCACCCGCCATACGGTGGACACCGGGGAGCTGTTTTTT. It specifies CASTRHTVDTGELFF.

This clonotype showed up just a few times. The chain employs TRBV7-2 and TRBJ2-7; 8 bases align to TRBD1. Germline CDR1 is SGHTA and CDR2 is FQGNSA. J gave up 0 bases and V 4 bases, and 5 bases lay outside the gene matches. The CDR3 totals 15 residues. This CDR3 reads CASSSHRGSSYEQYF. CDR3 nucleotides: TGTGCCAGCAGCTCGCACAGGGGGAGCTCCTACGAGCAGTACTTC.

V is TRBV5-1 and J is TRBJ2-3, with no clear D. The V end lost 0 bases, the J end lost 5 bases, and 10 bases lay between the germline ends. CDR1 SGHRS and CDR2 YFSETQ come from the germline V gene. The CDR3 consists of 14 residues. CDR3 in amino acids: CASSLALARDTQYF. In DNA form, the CDR3 reads TGCGCCAGCAGCTTGGCTCTGGCGAGAGATACGCAGTATTTT.

The chain couples TRBV11-1 to TRBJ2-5; 9 bases map to TRBD2. Germline V gene sequence: CDR1 SGHAT, CDR2 FQDESV (reference sequence). The J segment lost 1 base and the V segment lost 3 bases, leaving 12 bases of the junction unmatched. This CDR3 spans 18 amino acids. The CDR3 sequence: CASSLFRLSGRFQETQYF. DNA for the CDR3: TGTGCCAGCAGCTTGTTCCGGTTGAGCGGGAGGTTCCAAGAGACCCAGTACTTC.

This clonotype was counted between two and nine times. The chain combines TRBV4-1 with TRBJ1-2; D is ambiguous. This CDR3 spans 14 amino acids. The germline V gene has CDR1 MGHRA and CDR2 YSYEKL. Deletions cut 1 base from V and 3 bases from J, with 9 bases between. CDR3 bases: TGCGCCAGCAGCCAAGGTCCTGGGTACTATGGCTACACCTTC. Translation gives CASSQGPGYYGYTF.

The chain joins TRBV10-3 to TRBJ2-1; D gene ambiguous. V lost 2 bases to trimming and J lost 6 bases, with 8 bases between them. The CDR3 is 13 amino acids. From germline, CDR1 is ENHRY and CDR2 SYGVKD. CDR3: CAISEGQLNEQFF. CDR3 sequence (DNA): TGTGCCATCAGTGAGGGGCAGCTCAATGAGCAGTTCTTC.

This clonotype has at least ten counts. V and J are TRBV12-3 or TRBV12-4 and TRBJ1-1; D may be TRBD1 (5 bases). The CDR3 loop spans 12 amino acids. V shed 6 bases and J shed 11 bases, with 16 bases lying between them. As DNA, the CDR3 is TGTGCCAGCAGCCTCAACGGGGGTTCGGCTTTCTTT. Its translation is CASSLNGGSAFF.

This clonotype was recorded at least ten times. The J gene is TRBJ2-3, the V gene TRBV9; tentative D call: TRBD1 (7 bases). The CDR3 loop spans 15 amino acids. Deletions cut 4 bases from V and 4 bases from J, with 16 bases between. CDR1 is SGDLS and CDR2 is YYNGEE in the germline V gene. The CDR3 spells CASSRRQGLADTQYF. The DNA for the CDR3 is TGTGCCAGCAGCCGACGACAGGGACTCGCAGATACGCAGTATTTT.

This clonotype appeared many times. The chain carries TRBV12-3 or TRBV12-4 and TRBJ2-1; perhaps TRBD1 as D (5 bases). The length of the CDR3 is 14 residues. V lost 3 bases and J lost 4, with 10 bases in between. This CDR3 reads CASSLQAGYNEQFF. The CDR3 DNA follows: TGTGCCAGCAGTTTGCAGGCAGGGTACAATGAGCAGTTCTTC.

The V call is TRBV4-2, the J call TRBJ1-2; 7 bases map to TRBD1. The CDR3 is 15 residues long. From germline, CDR1 is LGHNA and CDR2 YNFKEQ. Unmatched junction bases numbered 13, after V lost 8 bases and J lost 4 bases. The DNA of the CDR3 is TGTGCCAGCTCCTCCCGAAGGAGGGACAGCTATGGCTACACCTTC. It codes for CASSSRRRDSYGYTF.

This clonotype was counted between two and nine times. The V and J genes are TRBV5-4 and TRBJ1-4; no firm D call. The ends were cut back, 0 bases at V and 5 bases at J, with 8 bases in the middle. The length of the CDR3 is 14 residues. CDR1 and CDR2 from the germline V gene are SGHNT and YYREEE (reference sequence). The CDR3 region has the DNA TGTGCCAGCAGCTTGGGGCAGGAGAATGAAAAACTGTTTTTT. Protein: CASSLGQENEKLFF.

This clonotype has a handful of counts. The CDR3 nucleotides read TGCAGTGCGACCCCCGGGACTGGGAACACCGGGGAGCTGTTTTTT. Translating gives CSATPGTGNTGELFF. This rearrangement joins TRBV20-1 to TRBJ2-2, with D perhaps TRBD2 (6 bases). V dropped 6 bases and J dropped 1 base, with 15 bases sitting between them. The germline V gene has CDR1 DFQATT and CDR2 SNEGSKA (reference sequence). The CDR3 extends over 15 amino acids.

This chain links TRBV24-1 with TRBJ2-1; D ambiguous. The CDR3 spans 14 residues. V was trimmed by 6 bases and J by 0 bases, leaving 8 bases between them. Germline V lookup: CDR1 KGHDR, CDR2 SFDVKD. The CDR3 DNA reads TGTGCCACCAGTCGCCCCAGCTCCTACAATGAGCAGTTCTTC. This translates into CATSRPSSYNEQFF.

The chain employs TRBV12-3 or TRBV12-4 and TRBJ1-1, with 8 bases that match TRBD1. Trimming at V came to 6 bases and at J to 1 base, leaving 7 bases not matched to a gene. The CDR3 extends over 15 amino acids. Written as DNA, the CDR3 is TGTGCCAGCAGCCGGACAGGGCTTGGGAACACTGAAGCTTTCTTT. Translating it yields CASSRTGLGNTEAFF.

V is TRBV24-1 and J is TRBJ1-1; D is perhaps TRBD1 (5 bases). Germline assignment: CDR1 KGHDR and CDR2 SFDVKD. The CDR3 runs 14 residues. Trimming cost V 2 bases and J 5 bases, with 11 bases left between them. The CDR3 sequence: CATSDSGTYTEAFF. In DNA, the CDR3 is TGTGCCACCAGTGATTCAGGGACTTATACTGAAGCTTTCTTT.